Sequencing of this T cell receptor beta chain was carried out in a study of T-cell reconstitution after alpha-beta-depleted transplantation in children. This CDR3 has 14 amino acids. Germline CDR1 and CDR2: SQVTM and ANQGSEA. The ends were cut back, 7 bases at V and 0 bases at J, with 15 bases in the middle. For TCRbeta, the library was prepared with unique molecular identifiers. TCRdb passed the PCR reads through MiXCR, listing each CDR3 protein once. The sample lists some 830,000 distinct CDR3 sequences, around 17% seen once, with around 5% in the top ten. This clonotype occurred once. The TCR sequence derives from a male patient between 10 and 17 years old who had a stem cell transplant for acute lymphoblastic leukemia, so the T cells may come from the graft donor. The sample consisted of PBMCs, mostly from graft donor cells, taken 360 days after TCRalphabeta/CD19-depleted stem cell transplant. The genes are TRBV29-1 and TRBJ1-1; a possible D gene is TRBD1 (5 bases). This CDR3 reads CSAPGAHMNTEAFF. CDR3 in DNA: TGCAGCGCCCCCGGGGCACATATGAACACTGAAGCTTTCTTT.